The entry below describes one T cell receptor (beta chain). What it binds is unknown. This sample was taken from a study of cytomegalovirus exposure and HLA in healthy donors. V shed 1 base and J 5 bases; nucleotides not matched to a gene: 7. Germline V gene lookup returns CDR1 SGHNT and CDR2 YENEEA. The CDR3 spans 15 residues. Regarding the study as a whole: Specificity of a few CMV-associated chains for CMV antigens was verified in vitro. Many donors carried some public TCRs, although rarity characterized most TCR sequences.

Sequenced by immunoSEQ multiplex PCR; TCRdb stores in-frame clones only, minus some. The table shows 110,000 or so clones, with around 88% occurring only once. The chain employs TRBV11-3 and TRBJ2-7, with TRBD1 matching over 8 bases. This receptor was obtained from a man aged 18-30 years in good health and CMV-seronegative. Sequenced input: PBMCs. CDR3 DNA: TGTGCCAGCAGCTTAGTCGGACAGGGTACCAACGAGCAGTACTTC. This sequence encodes CASSLVGQGTNEQYF.